The clone carrying this T cell receptor (beta chain) was recorded only once. Its cognate antigen is unknown. Germline and junction disagree at one end, which may indicate a read error. The entry originates in a study of high-grade serous ovarian cancer treatment subgroups. Whole-study context: Samples averaged 14,192 reads and 7,500 or so unique TCR beta rearrangements.

Tumor tissue was taken before any definitive surgery or chemotherapy was given. Method: immunoSEQ multiplex PCR; TCRdb's copy keeps in-frame clones and lacks some. The sample contains nearly 15,000 clones, roughly nine tenths of which appear only once. Study conclusions and caveats: Same-patient tumor repertoires overlapped at about 0.1 to 0.8; different patients barely overlapped. Spatial context was lost because tumors were sequenced in bulk. CDR1 and CDR2 were left unanalyzed; analyses focused on CDR3.

The germline V gene has CDR1 SNHLY and CDR2 FYNNEI. The CDR3 has 13 residues. The origin of this receptor is a human donor with high-grade serous ovarian cancer. The material sequenced was tumor tissue. The chain is built from TRBV2 and TRBJ1-1; unclear D gene. CDR3 nucleotides: TGTGCCAGCGGTGACAACTTGAACACTGAAGCTTTCTTT. Amino acid sequence: CASGDNLNTEAFF.